The entry below gives a single T cell receptor beta chain sequence along with its context. Its specificity is unknown. This specimen comes from a study of T cell responses to AZD1222 COVID-19 vaccine. V trimming: 7 bases; J trimming: 5 bases; junction bases outside the gene matches: 4. Per the germline V gene, CDR1 is ENHRY and CDR2 is SYGVKD. The CDR3 length is 14 residues. Study-level results: It was only 6 or 7 AZD1222 recipients who were seropositive at baseline. A mostly white British donor set with more females was recruited, and clonal diversity was possibly underestimated. Once two AZD1222 doses were given, Spike-specific TCR breadth and depth went up. Without day 14 samples, only post-peak T cell repertoires were studied.

The assay was immunoSEQ multiplex PCR, and TCRdb's table has in-frame clones only and misses some. Altogether over 50,000 clones are present, 81% being singletons, with the ten largest covering 20% to 30%. The receptor comes from an adult who received the AZD1222 COVID-19 vaccine. The rearrangement uses TRBV10-3 and TRBJ2-1; TRBD2 aligns across 11 bases. The sample consisted of peripheral blood, taken 28 days after the second AZD1222 dose. The CDR3 region is CAINPGLADNEQFF. The CDR3 DNA follows: TGTGCCATCAATCCGGGACTAGCGGACAATGAGCAGTTCTTC.